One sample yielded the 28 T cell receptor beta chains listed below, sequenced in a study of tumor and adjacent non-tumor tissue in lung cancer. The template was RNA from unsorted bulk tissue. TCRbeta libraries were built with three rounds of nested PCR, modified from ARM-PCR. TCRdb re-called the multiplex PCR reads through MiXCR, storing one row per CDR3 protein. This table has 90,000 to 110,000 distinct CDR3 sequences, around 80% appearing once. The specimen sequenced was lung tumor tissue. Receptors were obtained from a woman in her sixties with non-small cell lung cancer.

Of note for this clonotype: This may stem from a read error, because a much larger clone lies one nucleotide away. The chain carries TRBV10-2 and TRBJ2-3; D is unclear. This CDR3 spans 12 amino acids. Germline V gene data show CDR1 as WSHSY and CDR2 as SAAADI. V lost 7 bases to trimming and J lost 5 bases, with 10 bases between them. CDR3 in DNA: TGCGCCAGCATTGGAGTACAAGATACGCAGTATTTT. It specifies CASIGVQDTQYF.

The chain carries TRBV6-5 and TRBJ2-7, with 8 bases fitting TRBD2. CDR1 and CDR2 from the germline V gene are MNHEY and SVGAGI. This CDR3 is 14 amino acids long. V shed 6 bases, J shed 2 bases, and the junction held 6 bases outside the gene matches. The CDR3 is CASSLKRGTYEQYF. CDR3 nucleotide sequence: TGTGCCAGCAGCCTCAAGCGGGGGACCTACGAGCAGTACTTC.

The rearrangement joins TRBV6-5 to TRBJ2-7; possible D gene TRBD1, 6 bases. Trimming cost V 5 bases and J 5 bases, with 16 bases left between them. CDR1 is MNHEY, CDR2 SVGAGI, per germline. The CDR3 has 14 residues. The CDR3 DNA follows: TGTGCCAGCAGTGTGACAGGATCTACGGACGAGCAGTACTTC. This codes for CASSVTGSTDEQYF.

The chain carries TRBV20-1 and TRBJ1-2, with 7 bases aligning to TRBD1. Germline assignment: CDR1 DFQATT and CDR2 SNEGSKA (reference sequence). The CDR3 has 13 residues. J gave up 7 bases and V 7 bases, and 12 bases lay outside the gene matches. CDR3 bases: TGCAGTGTCGAGGGGGCTAACTCCTTTGGCTACACCTTC. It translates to CSVEGANSFGYTF.

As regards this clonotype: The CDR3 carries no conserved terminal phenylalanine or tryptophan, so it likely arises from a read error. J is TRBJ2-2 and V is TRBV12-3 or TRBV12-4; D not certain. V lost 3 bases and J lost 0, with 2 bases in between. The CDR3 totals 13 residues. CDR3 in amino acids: CASSFSNTGELFH. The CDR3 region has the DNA TGTGCCAGCAGTTTCTCGAACACCGGGGAGCTGTTTCAT.

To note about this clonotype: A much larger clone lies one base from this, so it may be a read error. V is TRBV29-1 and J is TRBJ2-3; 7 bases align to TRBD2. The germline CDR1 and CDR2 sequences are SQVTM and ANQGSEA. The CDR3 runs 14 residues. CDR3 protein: CSVGVAREADKQYF. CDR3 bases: TGCAGCGTCGGGGTGGCACGGGAGGCAGATAAGCAGTATTTT.

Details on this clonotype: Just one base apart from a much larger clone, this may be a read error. CDR3 loop: CASARGIQGLVETQYF. The DNA of the CDR3 is TGTGCCAGTGCCCGAGGGATTCAGGGTTTGGTGGAGACCCAGTACTTC. The chain employs TRBV6-1 and TRBJ2-5; either TRBD1 or TRBD2 may fit D (5 bases each). CDR1 is MNHNS and CDR2 is SASEGT in the germline V gene. The CDR3 contains 16 residues. V gave up 9 bases and J gave up 5 bases, with 25 bases separating them.

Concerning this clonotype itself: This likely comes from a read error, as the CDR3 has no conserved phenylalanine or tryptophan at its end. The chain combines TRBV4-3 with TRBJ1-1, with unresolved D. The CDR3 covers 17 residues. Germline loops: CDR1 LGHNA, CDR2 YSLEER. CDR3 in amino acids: CASSQDQGLALSTEAFL. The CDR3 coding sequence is TGCGCTAGCAGCCAAGATCAAGGTTTGGCCTTGAGCACTGAAGCTTTCCTT.

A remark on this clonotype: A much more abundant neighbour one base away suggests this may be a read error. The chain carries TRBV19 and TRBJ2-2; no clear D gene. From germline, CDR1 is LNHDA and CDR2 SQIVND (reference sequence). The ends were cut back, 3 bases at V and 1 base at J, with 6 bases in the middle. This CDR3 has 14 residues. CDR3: CASSMVENTGELFF. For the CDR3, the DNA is TGTGCCAGTAGTATGGTAGAGAACACCGGGGAGCTGTTTTTT.

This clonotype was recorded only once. The CDR3 loop is CASSQRWSGYTF. As DNA, the CDR3 is TGTGCCAGTTCACAGCGATGGAGTGGCTACACCTTC. The chain combines TRBV28 with TRBJ1-2, with unresolved D. Germline V lookup: CDR1 MDHEN, CDR2 SYDVKM. There are 12 residues in the CDR3. V was shortened by 9 bases and J by 7 bases, with 15 bases between the two germline ends.

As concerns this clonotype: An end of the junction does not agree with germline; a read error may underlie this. The CDR3 DNA reads as TGCGCCAACAGCCTCGGTGGGACAGGGGAAAAGCAGTACTTC. Translated, it gives CANSLGGTGEKQYF. V usage is TRBV4-1 and J usage is TRBJ2-7; 10 bases line up with TRBD1. Germline V lookup: CDR1 MGHRA, CDR2 YSYEKL. The CDR3 loop spans 14 amino acids.

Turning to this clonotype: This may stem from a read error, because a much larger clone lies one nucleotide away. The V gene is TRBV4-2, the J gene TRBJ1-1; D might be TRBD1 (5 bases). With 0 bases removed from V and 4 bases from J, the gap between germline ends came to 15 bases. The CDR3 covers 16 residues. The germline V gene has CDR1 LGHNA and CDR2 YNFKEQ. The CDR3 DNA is TGTGCCAGCAGCCAAGAACTTCAGGGTATGAGCACTGAAGCTTTCTTT. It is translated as CASSQELQGMSTEAFF.

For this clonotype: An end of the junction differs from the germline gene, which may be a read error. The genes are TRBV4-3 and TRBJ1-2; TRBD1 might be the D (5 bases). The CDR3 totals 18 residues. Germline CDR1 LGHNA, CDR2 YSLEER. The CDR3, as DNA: TGCGCCGGCAGCCAATCTCTAGCAGGGCCGGGGAGAAGCTATGGCTACACCTTC. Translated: CAGSQSLAGPGRSYGYTF.

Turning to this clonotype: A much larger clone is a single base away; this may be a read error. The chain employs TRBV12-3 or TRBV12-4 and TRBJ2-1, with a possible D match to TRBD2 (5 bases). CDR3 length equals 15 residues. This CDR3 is CASRPYSAAYNQQFF. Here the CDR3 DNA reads TGTGCCAGCAGGCCCTACTCAGCGGCATACAATCAGCAGTTCTTC.

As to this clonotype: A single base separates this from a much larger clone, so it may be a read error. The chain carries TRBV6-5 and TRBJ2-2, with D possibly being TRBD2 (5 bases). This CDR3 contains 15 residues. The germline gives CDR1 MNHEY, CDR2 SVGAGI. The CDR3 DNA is TGTGCCAGCAGCCACAGAACACTAAACACCGGGAAGCTGTTTTTT. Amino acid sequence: CASSHRTLNTGKLFF.

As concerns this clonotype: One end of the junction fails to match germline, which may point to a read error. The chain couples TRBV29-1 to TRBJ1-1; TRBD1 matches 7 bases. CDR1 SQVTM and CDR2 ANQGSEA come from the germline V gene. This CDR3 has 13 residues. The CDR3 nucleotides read TGCAGCGGTCGACAGGGTTTGAACACTGAAGCTTTATTT. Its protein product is CSGRQGLNTEALF.

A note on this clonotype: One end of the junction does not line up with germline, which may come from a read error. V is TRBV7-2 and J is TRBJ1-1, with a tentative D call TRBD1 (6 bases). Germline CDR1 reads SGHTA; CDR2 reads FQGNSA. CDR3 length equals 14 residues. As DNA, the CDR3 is TGTGCCAGCAGTTTAGACAGGAAGCGGACTGAAGCTTTCTTT. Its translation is CASSLDRKRTEAFF.

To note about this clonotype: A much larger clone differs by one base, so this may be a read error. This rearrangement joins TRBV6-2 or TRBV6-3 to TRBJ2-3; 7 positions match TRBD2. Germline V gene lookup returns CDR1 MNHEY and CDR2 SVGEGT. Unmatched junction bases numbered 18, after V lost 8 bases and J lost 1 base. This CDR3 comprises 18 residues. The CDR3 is CASCALTPASGRTDTQYF. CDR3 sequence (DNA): TGTGCCAGCTGTGCCCTTACCCCGGCTAGCGGACGCACAGATACGCAGTATTTT.

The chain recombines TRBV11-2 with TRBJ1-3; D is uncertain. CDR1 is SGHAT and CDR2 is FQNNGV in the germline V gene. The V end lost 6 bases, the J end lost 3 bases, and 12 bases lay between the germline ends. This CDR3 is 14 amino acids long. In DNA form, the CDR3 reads TGTGCCAGCAGGCAAGGCAACTTTGGAAACACCATATATTTT. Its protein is CASRQGNFGNTIYF.

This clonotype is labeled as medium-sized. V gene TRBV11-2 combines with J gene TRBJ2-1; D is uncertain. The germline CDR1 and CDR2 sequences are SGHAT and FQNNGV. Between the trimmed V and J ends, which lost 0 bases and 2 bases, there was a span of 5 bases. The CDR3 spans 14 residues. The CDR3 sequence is CASSLEGAYNEQFF. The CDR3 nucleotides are TGTGCCAGCAGCTTAGAAGGCGCCTACAATGAGCAGTTCTTC.

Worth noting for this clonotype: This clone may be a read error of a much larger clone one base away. The CDR3 DNA sequence: TGTGCCAGCAGCTTCGGGATCTCTGGAAACACCATATATTTT. Translating it yields CASSFGISGNTIYF. The chain is built from TRBV11-2 and TRBJ1-3, with D unclear. Germline values: CDR1 SGHAT, CDR2 FQNNGV. CDR3 length: 14 residues. The V and J ends lost 3 bases and 0 bases respectively, with 6 bases between them.

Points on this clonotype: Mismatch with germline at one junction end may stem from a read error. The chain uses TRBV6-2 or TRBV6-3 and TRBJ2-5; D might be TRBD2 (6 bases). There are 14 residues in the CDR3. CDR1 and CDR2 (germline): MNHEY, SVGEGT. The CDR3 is CDGSRTTQQENQYF. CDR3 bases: TGTGACGGCAGTCGGACTACTCAACAAGAGAACCAGTACTTC.

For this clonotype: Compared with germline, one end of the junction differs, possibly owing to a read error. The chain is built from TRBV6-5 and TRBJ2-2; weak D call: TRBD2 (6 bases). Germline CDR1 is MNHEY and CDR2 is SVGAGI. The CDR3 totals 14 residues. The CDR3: CVSNSTSSTGELFF. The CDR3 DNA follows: TGTGTCAGCAATTCGACTAGTTCGACCGGGGAGCTGTTTTTT.

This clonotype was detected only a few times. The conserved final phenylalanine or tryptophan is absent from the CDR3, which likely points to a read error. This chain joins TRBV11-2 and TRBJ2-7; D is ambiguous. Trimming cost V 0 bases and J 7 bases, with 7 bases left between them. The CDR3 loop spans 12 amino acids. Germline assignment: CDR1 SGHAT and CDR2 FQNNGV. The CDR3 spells CASSLDLGEQYS. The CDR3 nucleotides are TGTGCCAGCAGCTTAGATCTGGGTGAGCAGTACTCC.

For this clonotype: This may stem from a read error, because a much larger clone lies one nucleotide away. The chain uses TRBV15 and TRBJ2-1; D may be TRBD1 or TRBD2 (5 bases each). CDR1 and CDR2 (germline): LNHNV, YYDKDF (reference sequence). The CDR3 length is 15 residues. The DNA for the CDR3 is TGTGCCGCCAGCAGAGATCTTTATAGGGACGATGAGCAGTTCTTC. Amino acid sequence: CAASRDLYRDDEQFF.

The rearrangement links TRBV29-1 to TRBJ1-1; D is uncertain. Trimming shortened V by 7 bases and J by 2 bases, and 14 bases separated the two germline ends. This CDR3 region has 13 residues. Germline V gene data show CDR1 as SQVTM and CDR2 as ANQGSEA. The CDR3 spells CSARLVLNTEAFF. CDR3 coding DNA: TGCAGCGCGCGACTGGTTCTTAACACTGAAGCTTTCTTT.

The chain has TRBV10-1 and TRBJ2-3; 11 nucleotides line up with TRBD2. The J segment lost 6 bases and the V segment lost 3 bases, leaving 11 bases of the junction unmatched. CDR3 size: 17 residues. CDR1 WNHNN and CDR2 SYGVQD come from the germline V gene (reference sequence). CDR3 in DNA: TGCGCCAGCAGTGACTCCTCTAGCGGGAGGATCGGGGATACGCAGTATTTT. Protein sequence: CASSDSSSGRIGDTQYF.

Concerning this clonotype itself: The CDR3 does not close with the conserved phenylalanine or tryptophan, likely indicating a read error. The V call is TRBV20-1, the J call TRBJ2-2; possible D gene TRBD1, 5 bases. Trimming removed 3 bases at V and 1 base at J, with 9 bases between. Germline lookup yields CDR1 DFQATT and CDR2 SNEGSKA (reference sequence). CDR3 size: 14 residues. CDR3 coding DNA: TGCAGTGCTAGCTCTGACAGGAACACCGGGGAGCTGTTTCTT. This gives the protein CSASSDRNTGELFL.